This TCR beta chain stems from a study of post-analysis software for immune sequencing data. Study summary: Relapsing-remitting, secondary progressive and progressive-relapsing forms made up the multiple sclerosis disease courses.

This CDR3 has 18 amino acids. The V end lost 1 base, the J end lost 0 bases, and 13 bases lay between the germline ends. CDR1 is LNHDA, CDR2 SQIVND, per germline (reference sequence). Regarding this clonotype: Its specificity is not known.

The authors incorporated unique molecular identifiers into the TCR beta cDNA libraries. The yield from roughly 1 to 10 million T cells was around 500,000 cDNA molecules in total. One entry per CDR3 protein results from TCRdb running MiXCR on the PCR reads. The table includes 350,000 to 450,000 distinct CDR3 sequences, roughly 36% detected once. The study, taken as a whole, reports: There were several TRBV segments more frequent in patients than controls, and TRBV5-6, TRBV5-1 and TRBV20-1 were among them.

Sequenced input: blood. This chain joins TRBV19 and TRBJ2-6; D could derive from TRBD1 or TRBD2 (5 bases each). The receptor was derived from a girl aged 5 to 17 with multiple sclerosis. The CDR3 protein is CASSIARAGPSGANVLTF. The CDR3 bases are TGTGCCAGTAGTATAGCGAGGGCAGGGCCCTCTGGGGCCAACGTCCTGACTTTC.